Shown below are 3 T cell receptor beta chains from a single sample sequenced in a study of T cells in Graves' hyperthyroidism and ophthalmopathy. Using RNA transcripts as the source, TCR beta CDR3 regions were amplified. Using the HTBI primer set, a first-round RT-PCR was run on the TCR CDR3. TCRdb called the multiplex PCR reads again in MiXCR, with one record for every CDR3 protein. The table lists 300,000 to 450,000 distinct CDR3 sequences, more than 11% of them singletons. The sample comprised blood. These receptors all come from a woman in her sixties or seventies with Graves' hyperthyroidism.

There are many counts of this clonotype. This rearrangement joins TRBV7-9 to TRBJ2-4, with unresolved D. Trimming removed 5 bases from V and 1 base from J, with 12 bases in between. Germline V gives CDR1 SEHNR, CDR2 FQNEAQ (reference sequence). CDR3 length: 15 amino acids. CDR3 residues: CASSVNSWAKNIQYF. CDR3 DNA sequence: TGTGCCAGCAGCGTTAACAGCTGGGCCAAAAACATTCAGTACTTC. Supplemented by reference TRBV7-9 and TRBJ2-4, the full variable domain reads DTGVSQNPRHKITKRGQNVTFRCDPISEHNRLYWYRQTLGQGPEFLTYFQNEAQLEKSRLLSDRFSAERPKGSFSTLEIQRTEQGDSAMYLCASSVNSWAKNIQYFGAGTRLSVL.

V and J are TRBV28 and TRBJ1-1; TRBD1 is a possible D gene (6 bases). Per germline, CDR1 MDHEN and CDR2 SYDVKM. Trimming removed 5 bases from V and 1 base from J, with 11 bases in between. This CDR3 region has 14 residues. This chain's CDR3 is CASSLGHPNTEAFF. The DNA for the CDR3 is TGTGCCAGCAGTCTGGGACATCCGAACACTGAAGCTTTCTTT.

The CDR3 DNA sequence: TGTGCCAGCAGCCCACCAAAGGGACAGGGGCCGTCCTACGAGCAGTTCTTC. It codes for CASSPPKGQGPSYEQFF. The V call is TRBV11-3, the J call TRBJ2-7, with 10 bases fitting TRBD1. The end of the DNA is better explained by TRBJ2-1, so the J call may be wrong. CDR1 is SGHNT, CDR2 YENEEA, per germline. This CDR3 is 17 amino acids long.